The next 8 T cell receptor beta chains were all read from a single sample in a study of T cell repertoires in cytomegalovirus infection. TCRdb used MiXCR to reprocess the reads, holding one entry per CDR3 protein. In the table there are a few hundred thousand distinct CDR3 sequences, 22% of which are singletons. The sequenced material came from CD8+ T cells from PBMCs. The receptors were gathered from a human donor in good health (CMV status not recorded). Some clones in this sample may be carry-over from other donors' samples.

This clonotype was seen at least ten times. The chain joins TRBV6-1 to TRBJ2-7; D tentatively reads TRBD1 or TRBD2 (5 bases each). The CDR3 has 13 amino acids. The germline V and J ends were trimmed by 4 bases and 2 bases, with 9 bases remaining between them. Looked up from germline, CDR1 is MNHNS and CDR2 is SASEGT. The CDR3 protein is CASSARGPYEQYF. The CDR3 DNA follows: TGTGCCAGCAGTGCCCGGGGACCCTACGAGCAGTACTTC.

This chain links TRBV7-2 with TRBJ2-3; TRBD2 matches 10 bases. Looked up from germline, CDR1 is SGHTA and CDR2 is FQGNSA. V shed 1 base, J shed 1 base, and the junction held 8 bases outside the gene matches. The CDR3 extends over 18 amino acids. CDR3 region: CASSLDIGLAGGTDTQYF. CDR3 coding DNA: TGTGCCAGCAGCTTAGATATTGGGCTAGCGGGAGGCACAGATACGCAGTATTTT.

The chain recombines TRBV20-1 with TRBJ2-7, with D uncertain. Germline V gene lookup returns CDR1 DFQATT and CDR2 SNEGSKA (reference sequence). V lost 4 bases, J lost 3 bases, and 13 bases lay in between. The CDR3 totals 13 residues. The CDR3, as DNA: TGCAGTGCTAACCCCCTCCCGAACTACGAGCAGTACTTC. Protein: CSANPLPNYEQYF.

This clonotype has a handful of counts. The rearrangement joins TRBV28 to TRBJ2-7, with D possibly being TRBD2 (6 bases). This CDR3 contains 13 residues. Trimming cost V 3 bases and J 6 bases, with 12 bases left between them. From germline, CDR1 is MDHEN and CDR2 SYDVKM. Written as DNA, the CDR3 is TGTGCCAGCAGTTTTGACATGCGGGGCGAGCAGTACTTC. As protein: CASSFDMRGEQYF.

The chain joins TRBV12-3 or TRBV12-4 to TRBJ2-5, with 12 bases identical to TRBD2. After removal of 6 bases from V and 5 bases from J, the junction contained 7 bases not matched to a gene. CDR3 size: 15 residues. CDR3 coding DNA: TGTGCCAGCAGCCGGACTAGCGGGGCTTCGGAGACCCAGTACTTC. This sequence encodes CASSRTSGASETQYF.

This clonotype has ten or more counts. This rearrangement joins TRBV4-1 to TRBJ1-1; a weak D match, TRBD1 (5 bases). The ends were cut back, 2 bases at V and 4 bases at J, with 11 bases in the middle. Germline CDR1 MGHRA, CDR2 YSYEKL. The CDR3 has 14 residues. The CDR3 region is CASSQWQGSTEAFF. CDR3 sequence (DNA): TGCGCCAGCAGCCAATGGCAGGGTAGCACTGAAGCTTTCTTT.

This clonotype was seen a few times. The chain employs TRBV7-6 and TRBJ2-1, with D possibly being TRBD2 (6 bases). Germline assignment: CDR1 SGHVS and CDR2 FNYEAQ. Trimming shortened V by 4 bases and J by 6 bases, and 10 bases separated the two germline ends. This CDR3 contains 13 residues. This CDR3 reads CASSYGTSNEQFF. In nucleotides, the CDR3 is TGTGCCAGCAGCTACGGGACTTCCAATGAGCAGTTCTTC.

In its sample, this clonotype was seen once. The CDR3 here is CSAREYRSYEQYF. The DNA of the CDR3 is TGCAGTGCTAGAGAGTACAGGTCCTACGAGCAGTACTTC. The rearrangement joins TRBV20-1 to TRBJ2-7; D may be TRBD1 (5 bases). CDR3 length equals 13 residues. In germline, CDR1 is DFQATT, CDR2 SNEGSKA (reference sequence). Trimming took off 0 bases at V and 1 base at J, with 7 bases between the two ends.